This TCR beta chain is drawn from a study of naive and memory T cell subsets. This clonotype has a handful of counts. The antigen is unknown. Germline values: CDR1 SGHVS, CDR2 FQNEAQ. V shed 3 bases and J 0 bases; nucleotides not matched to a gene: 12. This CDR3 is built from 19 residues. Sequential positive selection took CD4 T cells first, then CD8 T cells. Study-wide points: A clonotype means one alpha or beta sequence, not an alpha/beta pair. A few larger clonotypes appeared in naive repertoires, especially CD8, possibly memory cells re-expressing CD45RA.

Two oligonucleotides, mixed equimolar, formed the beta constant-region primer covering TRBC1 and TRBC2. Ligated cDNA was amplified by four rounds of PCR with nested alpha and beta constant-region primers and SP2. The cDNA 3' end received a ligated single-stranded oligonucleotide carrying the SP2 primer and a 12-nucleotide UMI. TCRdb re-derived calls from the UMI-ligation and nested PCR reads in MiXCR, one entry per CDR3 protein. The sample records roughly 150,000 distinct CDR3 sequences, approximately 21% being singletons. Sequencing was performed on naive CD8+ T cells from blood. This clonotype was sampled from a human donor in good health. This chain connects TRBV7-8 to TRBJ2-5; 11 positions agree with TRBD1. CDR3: CASSFPGQGDMRYQETQYF. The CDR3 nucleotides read TGTGCCAGCAGCTTTCCGGGACAGGGGGATATGAGGTACCAAGAGACCCAGTACTTC.